This record covers a single TCR beta chain. What it binds is not known. These data are taken from a study of blood T cells in healthy people across ages. This CDR3 is 12 amino acids long. The V and J ends lost 5 bases and 4 bases respectively, with 6 bases between them. Germline lookup yields CDR1 MNHEY and CDR2 SVGEGT. Through a sample-barcoded 5' primer and a J-beta primer mix, a second PCR was run for about 7 to 12 cycles. TCRdb processed the 5' RACE reads anew with MiXCR; each CDR3 protein has one entry. This table has 580,000 or so distinct CDR3 sequences, around half appearing once. The people who gave samples were healthy Caucasians from Russia, aged roughly 6 to 100. Study-wide findings and caveats: Per million T cells, the diversity of TCR beta decreased roughly linearly as age advanced. Compared with aged donors, long-lived donors showed fewer expanded clones, suggesting selection. Estimates based on one million T cells were treated as lower bounds.

The source material was blood. The sequence derives from a man older than 75 in good health. The chain is built from TRBV6-2 or TRBV6-3 and TRBJ2-1; D gene uncertain. The CDR3, as DNA: TGTGCCAGCAGTGGACGGTACAATGAGCAGTTCTTC. Translating it yields CASSGRYNEQFF.